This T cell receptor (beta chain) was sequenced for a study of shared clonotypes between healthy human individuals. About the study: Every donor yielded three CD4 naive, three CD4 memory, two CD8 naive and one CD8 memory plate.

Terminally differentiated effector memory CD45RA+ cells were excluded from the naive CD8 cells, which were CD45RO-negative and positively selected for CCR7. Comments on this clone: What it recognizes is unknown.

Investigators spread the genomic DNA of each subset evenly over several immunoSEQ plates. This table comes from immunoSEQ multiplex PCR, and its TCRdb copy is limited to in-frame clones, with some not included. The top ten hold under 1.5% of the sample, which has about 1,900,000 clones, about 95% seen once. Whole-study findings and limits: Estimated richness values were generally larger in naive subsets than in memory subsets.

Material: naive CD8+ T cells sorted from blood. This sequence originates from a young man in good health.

The CDR3 here is CASSQDHGRFYEQYF. CDR3 nucleotides: TGCGCCAGCAGCCAAGATCACGGGAGATTCTACGAGCAGTACTTC. The chain employs TRBV4-1 and TRBJ2-7; weak D call: TRBD2 (6 bases). Germline assignment: CDR1 MGHRA and CDR2 YSYEKL. There are 15 residues in the CDR3. With 0 bases removed from V and 3 bases from J, the gap between germline ends came to 12 bases.